This TCR beta chain was obtained from a study of blood T cell repertoires in COVID-19. The wider study: The origin of the acute and convalescent COVID-19 samples was the United States, Italy and Spain. PBMCs, B-cell-depleted T cells, or T cells provided the cDNA or gDNA that made up the material.

Remarks on this clone: The sample carries other DNA sequences with the same CDR3.

Original methodology: From reference gene primer amplification, estimates of nucleated cell counts were derived. Profiling relied on immunoSEQ multiplex PCR, and the TCRdb table lists in-frame clones only, not all of them. V and J calls and clone size come straight from that table; D and trimming were deduced from the DNA. The sample shows around 370,000 clones, around nine tenths of them seen only once. This clonotype was sampled from a woman aged 18-29 years who had recovered from COVID-19. Sequenced input: peripheral blood.

The CDR3 DNA sequence: TGTGCCAGCAGTTACTCGGCGGGCGGTTACGAGCAGTACGTC. Its protein product is CASSYSAGGYEQYV. The rearrangement joins TRBV6-2 or TRBV6-3 to TRBJ2-7, with a weak D call TRBD2 (5 bases). CDR3 length equals 14 residues. In germline, CDR1 is MNHEY, CDR2 SVGEGT. V lost 0 bases and J lost 4, with 10 bases in between.